This T cell receptor (beta chain) was captured in a study of vaccination effects on CD4 cells after COVID-19. This clone was seen once. Its antigen is currently unknown. TCRdb keeps only in-frame clones here, not all; method: immunoSEQ multiplex PCR. The profile shows 30,000 to 40,000 clones, around 79% of them singletons. Germline loops: CDR1 SGHRS, CDR2 YFSETQ. Trimming shortened V by 4 bases and J by 7 bases, and 18 bases separated the two germline ends. The CDR3 extends over 16 amino acids. Scientists isolated CD4+ T cells after an approximately ten-day culture period ended. PCR confirmed that the person was infected with SARS-CoV-2 between March and December 2020. Two doses of BNT162b2 or mRNA-1273 vaccine were administered to participants.

Sequenced material: CD4+ T cells from PBMCs cultured without peptide, taken after COVID-19 vaccination. The origin of this receptor is a human donor who had a prior SARS-CoV-2 infection. This sequence joins TRBV5-1 and TRBJ1-6, with a tentative D call TRBD1 (5 bases). CDR3 in DNA: TGCGCCAGCAGCCAGGGAAGCGCGCAGGTGAATTCACCCCTCCACTTT. It yields the protein CASSQGSAQVNSPLHF.